A selection of T cell receptor beta chains follows, all from one sample in a study of breast tumors, draining lymph nodes, adjacent tissues. From the multiplex PCR reads, TCRdb called clonotypes with MiXCR, one entry per CDR3 protein. The repertoire has approximately 60,000 distinct CDR3 sequences, 45% to 60% of them found once; the top ten carry less than 20%. Sequenced material: breast tumor tissue. These receptors were obtained from a female donor with breast cancer. Some clones in this sample may be carry-over from other donors' samples. CDR3s include the opening cysteine and the closing phenylalanine or tryptophan. D genes are given only for firm matches. Rows may omit the clone size; those that give it use once, few, many or a size class.

v_call: TRBV18; cdr3_length: 17; clone_size: many; j_call: TRBJ2-7; d_call: TRBD2; cdr3_aa: CASSPLAGGRKSYEQYF; cdr3_nt: TGTGCCAGCTCACCCCTAGCGGGGGGGAGGAAATCCTACGAGCAGTACTTC
v_call: TRBV5-6; cdr3_length: 14; clone_size: few; j_call: TRBJ1-6; d_call: -; cdr3_aa: CASSLMGSNSPLHF; cdr3_nt: TGTGCCAGCAGCTTGATGGGGAGTAATTCACCCCTCCACTTT
v_call: TRBV2; cdr3_length: 11; clone_size: -; j_call: TRBJ2-1; d_call: -; cdr3_aa: CASSEEDEQFF; cdr3_nt: TGTGCCAGCAGTGAGGAGGATGAGCAGTTCTTC
v_call: TRBV7-7; cdr3_length: 12; clone_size: few; j_call: TRBJ2-5; d_call: TRBD2; cdr3_aa: CARIAGGETQYF; cdr3_nt: TGTGCTAGGATAGCGGGGGGAGAGACCCAGTACTTC
v_call: TRBV29-1; cdr3_length: 14; clone_size: -; j_call: TRBJ2-2; d_call: -; cdr3_aa: CSSYGTSYTGELFF; cdr3_nt: TGCAGCAGTTACGGGACTTCTTACACCGGGGAGCTGTTTTTT
v_call: TRBV20-1; cdr3_length: 13; clone_size: once; j_call: TRBJ1-2; d_call: -; cdr3_aa: CSASTQAISGNTF; cdr3_nt: TGCAGTGCTAGTACCCAGGCGATCTCTGGAAACACCTTC
v_call: TRBV6-1; cdr3_length: 11; clone_size: -; j_call: TRBJ2-5; d_call: -; cdr3_aa: CASSEAETQYF; cdr3_nt: TGTGCCAGCAGTGAGGCGGAGACCCAGTACTTC
v_call: TRBV15; cdr3_length: 13; clone_size: -; j_call: TRBJ2-1; d_call: -; cdr3_aa: CATSRDLLREQFF; cdr3_nt: TGTGCCACCAGCAGAGATTTACTAAGGGAGCAGTTCTTC
v_call: TRBV6-1; cdr3_length: 15; clone_size: -; j_call: TRBJ1-2; d_call: -; cdr3_aa: CASGDSISTTLGRTF; cdr3_nt: TGTGCCAGCGGTGATTCCATCTCTACGACGTTGGGCAGAACCTTC
v_call: TRBV6-1; cdr3_length: 14; clone_size: few; j_call: TRBJ2-6; d_call: -; cdr3_aa: CASSEGIRANVLTF; cdr3_nt: TGTGCCAGCAGTGAGGGGATCCGGGCCAACGTCCTGACTTTC
v_call: TRBV7-6; cdr3_length: 15; clone_size: medium-sized; j_call: TRBJ2-2; d_call: TRBD2; cdr3_aa: CASSFGVAGAGELFF; cdr3_nt: TGTGCCAGCAGCTTCGGGGTAGCGGGCGCCGGGGAGCTGTTTTTT
v_call: TRBV12-3/TRBV12-4; cdr3_length: 13; clone_size: many; j_call: TRBJ2-1; d_call: -; cdr3_aa: CASSTGPDGGQFF; cdr3_nt: TGTGCCAGCAGTACCGGACCCGACGGGGGGCAGTTCTTC
v_call: TRBV7-9; cdr3_length: 18; clone_size: medium-sized; j_call: TRBJ1-5; d_call: -; cdr3_aa: CASSLARRVPYSNQPQHF; cdr3_nt: TGTGCCAGCAGCTTAGCGAGGAGGGTTCCTTATAGCAATCAGCCCCAGCATTTT
v_call: TRBV5-4; cdr3_length: 17; clone_size: few; j_call: TRBJ1-3; d_call: -; cdr3_aa: CASSLSVAGTVRNTIYF; cdr3_nt: TGTGCCAGCAGCTTATCAGTAGCCGGGACGGTGCGAAACACCATATATTTT
v_call: TRBV9; cdr3_length: 16; clone_size: many; j_call: TRBJ2-5; d_call: TRBD2; cdr3_aa: CASSVLGLAGRETQYF; cdr3_nt: TGTGCCAGCAGCGTCCTGGGACTAGCGGGACGGGAGACCCAGTACTTC
v_call: TRBV30; cdr3_length: 13; clone_size: -; j_call: TRBJ1-6; d_call: -; cdr3_aa: CAWRRPGVSPLHF; cdr3_nt: TGTGCCTGGAGGCGCCCAGGGGTTTCACCCCTCCACTTT
v_call: TRBV19; cdr3_length: 14; clone_size: -; j_call: TRBJ1-4; d_call: TRBD1; cdr3_aa: CASSSGTGDEKLFF; cdr3_nt: TGTGCCAGTAGTTCCGGGACAGGGGATGAAAAACTGTTTTTT